What follows are 28 T cell receptor beta chains derived from one specimen sequenced in a study of blood T cell repertoires in COVID-19. Method: immunoSEQ multiplex PCR; TCRdb's copy keeps in-frame clones and lacks some. The repertoire holds 150,000 or so clones, with roughly 86% as singletons. Sequences were obtained from peripheral blood. The receptors here all came from a woman aged 70 to 79 with COVID-19, enrolled during active disease.

CDR3 sequence: CASSQGTGSNQPQHF. DNA of the CDR3: TGTGCCAGCTCACAAGGGACAGGGAGCAATCAGCCCCAGCATTTT. The chain is built from TRBV18 and TRBJ1-5, with 9 bases matching TRBD1. Looked up from germline, CDR1 is KGHSH and CDR2 is LQKENI. The J segment lost 1 base and the V segment lost 4 bases, leaving 2 bases of the junction unmatched. The CDR3 has 15 amino acids.

The V and J genes are TRBV19 and TRBJ1-3; tentative D call: TRBD1 (6 bases). This CDR3 comprises 15 residues. Germline CDR1 is LNHDA and CDR2 is SQIVND (reference sequence). Trimming shortened V by 6 bases and J by 0 bases, and 12 bases separated the two germline ends. CDR3 protein: CASRRQAYSGNTIYF. In DNA form, the CDR3 reads TGTGCCAGTAGGAGACAGGCTTACTCTGGAAACACCATATATTTT.

The chain couples TRBV5-4 to TRBJ1-1; TRBD1 is a possible D gene (6 bases). The CDR3 loop spans 15 amino acids. The germline V and J ends were trimmed by 4 bases and 11 bases, with 24 bases remaining between them. Germline values: CDR1 SGHNT, CDR2 YYREEE (reference sequence). The DNA of the CDR3 is TGTGCCAGCAGCCCCGAGACAGGACGCGGTCGAGGGGCTTTCTTT. Its protein is CASSPETGRGRGAFF.

This chain joins TRBV9 and TRBJ2-5, with 12 nucleotides matching TRBD2. Trimming removed 5 bases from V and 2 bases from J; junction bases left unmatched: 4. The CDR3 consists of 15 residues. Germline V gives CDR1 SGDLS, CDR2 YYNGEE. CDR3 protein: CASSPSGGVQETQYF. The CDR3 DNA reads TGTGCCAGCAGTCCTAGCGGGGGGGTACAAGAGACCCAGTACTTC.

The V call is TRBV5-1, the J call TRBJ2-5, with D maybe TRBD1 (6 bases). Germline V lookup: CDR1 SGHRS, CDR2 YFSETQ. V lost 1 base and J lost 6, with 22 bases in between. CDR3 size: 17 residues. The chain's CDR3 is CASSLPLGALLAQTQYF. Here the CDR3 DNA reads TGCGCCAGCAGCTTGCCATTGGGGGCCCTCCTGGCGCAGACCCAGTACTTC.

This chain joins TRBV20-1 and TRBJ2-7, with TRBD1 identical over 10 bases. CDR3 length: 14 amino acids. Losses at the gene ends were 3 bases for V and 2 bases for J; bases not matched to a gene: 4. Germline CDR1 reads DFQATT; CDR2 reads SNEGSKA (reference sequence). CDR3 sequence reads: CSASLGTGAYEQYF. The CDR3 DNA reads as TGCAGTGCTAGTCTAGGGACAGGGGCCTACGAGCAGTACTTC.

This clone was counted once. DNA of the CDR3: TGTGCCAGCAGCGCCCGGGACAGGGGACCCACTCTACTGTATTTT. This codes for CASSARDRGPTLLYF. This chain links TRBV5-6 with TRBJ2-3; 10 nucleotides line up with TRBD1. The CDR3 extends over 15 amino acids. Germline V lookup: CDR1 SGHDT, CDR2 YYEEEE. Unmatched junction bases numbered 16, after V lost 4 bases and J lost 14 bases.

This clone was seen more than once but under ten times. The sample has other DNA sequences that encode this CDR3 too. V usage is TRBV5-1 and J usage is TRBJ1-1; D might be TRBD1 (6 bases). The CDR3 is made up of 13 amino acids. Germline V lookup: CDR1 SGHRS, CDR2 YFSETQ. V lost 3 bases to trimming and J lost 4 bases, with 10 bases between them. The CDR3 spells CASSSQGGTEAFF. The DNA for the CDR3 is TGCGCCAGCAGCTCACAGGGTGGCACTGAAGCTTTCTTT.

V gene TRBV7-3 combines with J gene TRBJ1-1; D is undetermined. V lost 1 base to trimming and J lost 5 bases, with 8 bases between them. Germline V gene sequence: CDR1 SGHTA, CDR2 FQGTGA. The CDR3 is 13 residues long. CDR3 coding DNA: TGTGCCAGCAGCTTAAATCCAAAAACTGAAGCTTTCTTT. Encoded protein: CASSLNPKTEAFF.

In DNA form, the CDR3 reads TGTGCCAGCAGCCGGGACACTTTTGAGTTCTTC. Translated, it gives CASSRDTFEFF. The chain couples TRBV3-1 (or the pseudogene TRBV3-2) to TRBJ2-1, with D possibly matching TRBD1 (6 bases). The CDR3 contains 11 residues. V lost 4 bases to trimming and J lost 14 bases, with 12 bases between them. CDR1 and CDR2 (germline): LGHDT, YNNKEL (reference sequence).

The chain joins TRBV7-3 to TRBJ2-3; maybe TRBD2 (5 bases). Germline V lookup: CDR1 SGHTA, CDR2 FQGTGA. V dropped 4 bases and J dropped 2 bases, with 13 bases sitting between them. The CDR3 is 15 residues long. CDR3 in amino acids: CASSSGLGFTDTQYF. Written as DNA, the CDR3 is TGTGCCAGCAGCTCCGGACTGGGGTTCACAGATACGCAGTATTTT.

The rearrangement links TRBV5-1 to TRBJ2-7; possible D gene TRBD2, 6 bases. V lost 2 bases to trimming and J lost 3 bases, with 9 bases between them. The V gene's germline CDR1 is SGHRS and CDR2 YFSETQ. The CDR3 consists of 13 residues. The CDR3 DNA reads TGCGCCAGCAGCTTAGGAGGGGACTACGAGCAGTACTTC. Amino acids: CASSLGGDYEQYF. The variable domain in full, with the rest retrieved from reference TRBV5-1 and TRBJ2-7, is KAGVTQTPRYLIKTRGQQVTLSCSPISGHRSVSWYQQTPGQGLQFLFEYFSETQRNKGNFPGRFSGRQFSNSRSEMNVSTLELGDSALYLCASSLGGDYEQYFGPGTRLTVT.

The rearrangement uses TRBV5-1 and TRBJ2-1; 7 bases align to TRBD2. Germline loops: CDR1 SGHRS, CDR2 YFSETQ. The CDR3 is made up of 15 amino acids. The ends lost 1 base at V and 7 bases at J; junction bases unmatched: 8. CDR3 protein: CASSLTGGTGNEQFF. The CDR3 bases are TGCGCCAGCAGCTTGACGGGGGGAACAGGTAATGAGCAGTTCTTC.

In nucleotides, the CDR3 is TGTGCCAGCAGCCCACAGGGGCGGGGTGGCTACACCTTC. Protein sequence: CASSPQGRGGYTF. The rearrangement joins TRBV2 to TRBJ1-2; 7 positions match TRBD1. Germline values: CDR1 SNHLY, CDR2 FYNNEI. This CDR3 comprises 13 residues. V was clipped by 6 bases and J by 7 bases; unmatched bases: 8.

The V gene is TRBV2, the J gene TRBJ1-2, with 8 bases aligning to TRBD1. With 10 bases clipped from V and 0 bases from J, the junction kept 1 base outside the gene matches. The CDR3 runs to 12 residues. Germline V gene lookup returns CDR1 SNHLY and CDR2 FYNNEI. In DNA, the CDR3 is TGTGCCAAACAGGGGGCTAACTATGGCTACACCTTC. Translation: CAKQGANYGYTF.

The CDR3 reads CASSRTGPNYGYTF. CDR3 nucleotides: TGTGCCAGCAGTCGGACAGGGCCTAACTATGGCTACACCTTC. The chain couples TRBV25-1 to TRBJ1-2, with 8 bases lining up with TRBD1. This CDR3 has 14 amino acids. V shed 5 bases, J shed 0 bases, and the junction held 2 bases outside the gene matches. Germline values: CDR1 MGHDK, CDR2 SYGVNS.

This chain uses TRBV5-1 with TRBJ1-6; tentative D call: TRBD1 (6 bases). This CDR3 contains 15 residues. Trimming took 2 bases from V and 8 from J, leaving 14 bases between them. CDR1 and CDR2 (germline): SGHRS, YFSETQ. The CDR3 DNA reads as TGCGCCAGCAGCTTATTACAGGGATCGGATTCACCCCTCCACTTT. This gives the protein CASSLLQGSDSPLHF. Together with reference TRBV5-1 and TRBJ1-6, the CDR3 gives the full variable domain: KAGVTQTPRYLIKTRGQQVTLSCSPISGHRSVSWYQQTPGQGLQFLFEYFSETQRNKGNFPGRFSGRQFSNSRSEMNVSTLELGDSALYLCASSLLQGSDSPLHFGNGTRLTVT.

This sequence joins TRBV6-2 or TRBV6-3 and TRBJ2-5, with TRBD1 matching over 8 bases. V shed 1 base, J shed 5 bases, and the junction held 12 bases outside the gene matches. The CDR3 consists of 17 residues. Germline CDR1 reads MNHEY; CDR2 reads SVGEGT. CDR3 protein: CASSYFGQGRLSETQYF. CDR3 DNA: TGTGCCAGCAGTTACTTTGGACAGGGACGTCTGTCGGAGACCCAGTACTTC.

This sequence joins TRBV9 and TRBJ2-1; D might be TRBD1 (7 bases). Trimming left V 3 bases short and J 4 bases short, with 14 bases between. From germline, CDR1 is SGDLS and CDR2 YYNGEE. This CDR3 is built from 15 residues. The CDR3 nucleotides are TGTGCCAGCAGCGCCGGAGGGGGCGTTTACAATGAGCAGTTCTTC. This translates into CASSAGGGVYNEQFF.

The chain has TRBV5-1 and TRBJ2-5; TRBD1 matches at 7 bases. V was pared by 4 bases and J by 1 base, with 4 bases of the junction left unmatched. The V gene's germline CDR1 is SGHRS and CDR2 YFSETQ. CDR3 length: 14 residues. The CDR3 DNA sequence: TGCGCCAGCAGCCCAGACAGGGCCCAAGAGACCCAGTACTTC. It is translated as CASSPDRAQETQYF.

Here the CDR3 DNA reads TGTGCCAGCAGCTTAAGTGCTACCCCTAACTATGGCTACACCTTC. This encodes CASSLSATPNYGYTF. This rearrangement joins TRBV7-9 to TRBJ1-2; D unclear. The germline V gene has CDR1 SEHNR and CDR2 FQNEAQ (reference sequence). The length of the CDR3 is 15 residues. The V and J ends lost 2 bases and 0 bases respectively, with 10 bases between them.

This clone was detected a few times. The chain couples TRBV18 to TRBJ2-7, with D possibly matching TRBD2 (6 bases). Germline-derived CDR1 and CDR2 are KGHSH and LQKENI. This CDR3 contains 15 residues. Trimming left V 6 bases short and J 0 bases short, with 15 bases between. CDR3 bases: TGTGCCAGCTCGTCAAGGCGGGATAACTCCTACGAGCAGTACTTC. Translation gives CASSSRRDNSYEQYF. Full variable domain (remainder filled in from reference TRBV18 and TRBJ2-7): NAGVMQNPRHLVRRRGQEARLRCSPMKGHSHVYWYRQLPEEGLKFMVYLQKENIIDESGMPKERFSAEFPKEGPSILRIQQVVRGDSAAYFCASSSRRDNSYEQYFGPGTRLTVT.

This clone came up once. The V call is TRBV10-1, the J call TRBJ2-7; 7 nucleotides align to TRBD1. Germline values: CDR1 WNHNN, CDR2 SYGVQD (reference sequence). CDR3 length equals 15 residues. V lost 3 bases to trimming and J lost 2 bases; unmatched junction nucleotides: 7. In nucleotides, the CDR3 is TGCGCCAGCAGTGAATCCGGACAGGCAACCTACGAGCAGTACTTC. Protein: CASSESGQATYEQYF.

J is TRBJ2-1 and V is TRBV7-2; D gene uncertain. The CDR3 has 14 residues. CDR1 SGHTA and CDR2 FQGNSA come from the germline V gene. V was trimmed by 0 bases and J by 1 base, leaving 4 bases between them. The DNA of the CDR3 is TGTGCCAGCAGCTTAGCGTCGTCCTACAATGAGCAGTTCTTC. Amino acids: CASSLASSYNEQFF.

The V call is TRBV28, the J call TRBJ1-2; 11 bases fit TRBD1. J gave up 4 bases and V 1 base, and 11 bases lay outside the gene matches. The CDR3 has 18 amino acids. The germline V gene encodes CDR1 MDHEN and CDR2 SYDVKM. CDR3 protein: CASSLLSSTGTGGYGYTF. The CDR3 bases are TGTGCCAGCAGTTTATTGTCCTCCACCGGGACAGGGGGCTATGGCTACACCTTC.

The V call is TRBV9, the J call TRBJ1-1; no definite D call. Trimming pared 0 bases from V and 3 bases from J, leaving 15 bases between. Germline CDR1 and CDR2: SGDLS and YYNGEE. This CDR3 has 16 amino acids. The CDR3 reads CASSVGGGLADTEAFF. The CDR3 DNA sequence: TGTGCCAGCAGCGTAGGGGGAGGACTTGCGGACACTGAAGCTTTCTTT.

The chain joins TRBV11-2 to TRBJ1-3, with TRBD1 identical over 9 bases. The CDR3 loop spans 16 amino acids. CDR1 is SGHAT, CDR2 FQNNGV, per germline. V trimming: 5 bases; J trimming: 3 bases; junction bases outside the gene matches: 8. The CDR3 region has the DNA TGTGCCAGCAGCACCTGGACAGGGGACCGTGGAAACACCATATATTTT. It yields the protein CASSTWTGDRGNTIYF.

The rearrangement joins TRBV18 to TRBJ2-1; TRBD2 matches at 7 bases. V was clipped by 6 bases and J by 6 bases; unmatched bases: 14. The CDR3 has 16 residues. The germline V gene encodes CDR1 KGHSH and CDR2 LQKENI. CDR3 in amino acids: CASSHPPGVAGNEQFF. In nucleotides, the CDR3 is TGTGCCAGCTCGCATCCTCCGGGAGTAGCGGGCAATGAGCAGTTCTTC.